Described below is a single TCR beta chain sequence and its context. This clonotype is medium-sized (0.01 to 0.1%) in its sample. It lacks a known antigen. No much larger clonotype is one base removed from it; base qualities were not supplied. This sample is part of a study of immune reconstitution after stem cell transplant in scleroderma (dated by TCRdb to 2016 to 2017). The library was generated by RT-PCR. Sequencing was carried out with an Illumina MiSeq. The public reads were quality trimmed at Q25 with fastp and then assembled into clones with MiXCR by TCRdb, keeping productive beta chains. Records with the same CDR3 protein are collapsed into one entry carrying the most frequent genes and DNA. A total of under 3,500 distinct CDR3 sequences appear in this sample, around 8.3% of them only once. The ten largest clones represent about 9.5% of the sample. Relative to germline, V is 0 bases shorter and J is 2 bases shorter, with 10 bases between their ends. Looking up the germline V gene yields CDR1 SGHRS and CDR2 YFSETQ. The CDR3 runs 15 amino acids, cysteine and phenylalanine included. Left in the record is the CDR3 DNA by itself, 45 bases read in frame from the first base.

Specimen collection occurred before or after autologous hematopoietic stem cell transplantation (not recorded which). The chain is made from TRBV5-1 and TRBJ2-3; the D gene is not confidently resolved. The TCR was taken from a female donor with systemic sclerosis. For the CDR3, the sequence is CASSLEDPSTDTQYF. The DNA sequence is given as TGCGCCAGCAGCTTGGAGGACCCATCCACAGATACGCAGTATTTT.